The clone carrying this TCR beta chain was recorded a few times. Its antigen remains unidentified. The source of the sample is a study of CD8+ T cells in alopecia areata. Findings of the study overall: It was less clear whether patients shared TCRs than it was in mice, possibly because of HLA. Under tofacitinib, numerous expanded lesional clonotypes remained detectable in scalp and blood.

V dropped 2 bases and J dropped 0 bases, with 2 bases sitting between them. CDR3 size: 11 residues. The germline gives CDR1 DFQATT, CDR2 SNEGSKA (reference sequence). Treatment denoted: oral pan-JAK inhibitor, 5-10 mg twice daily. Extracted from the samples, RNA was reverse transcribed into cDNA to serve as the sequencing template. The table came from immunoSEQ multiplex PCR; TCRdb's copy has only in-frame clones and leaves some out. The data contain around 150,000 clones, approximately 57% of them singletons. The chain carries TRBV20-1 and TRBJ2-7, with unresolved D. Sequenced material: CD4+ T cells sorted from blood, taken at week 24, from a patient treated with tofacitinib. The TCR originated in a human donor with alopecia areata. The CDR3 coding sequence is TGCAGTGCTAGAATCTCCTACGAGCAGTACTTC. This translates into CSARISYEQYF.